These T cell receptor beta chains were read from a single sample in a study of blood T cells in healthy people across ages. TCRdb processed the 5' RACE reads anew with MiXCR; each CDR3 protein has one entry. The repertoire consists of 800,000 or so distinct CDR3 sequences, with 35% to 60% occurring once and the leading ten covering around 18%. The sequencing input was blood. All receptors derive from a man at least 80 years old in good health. Both conserved end residues are part of each CDR3. Fields, in order: V gene, clone size, D gene, J gene, CDR3 protein, CDR3 DNA. D genes are given only for firm matches. Clone size is not always given. Where it is, it says once, few, many or a class for expanded clones.

>TRBV20-1|few|TRBD1|TRBJ1-5
CSARDPGQGSQPQHF
TGCAGTGCTAGAGATCCCGGACAGGGAAGTCAGCCCCAGCATTTT
>TRBV20-1|NA|NA|TRBJ2-7
CSARDRLSTYEQYF
TGCAGTGCTAGAGATCGTCTAAGCACCTACGAGCAGTACTTC
>TRBV7-9|NA|NA|TRBJ2-1
CASSQGGPLFNEQFF
TGTGCCAGCAGCCAAGGGGGACCGCTTTTCAATGAGCAGTTCTTC
>TRBV5-1|few|NA|TRBJ2-3
CASSLEADTDTQYF
TGCGCCAGCAGCTTGGAAGCGGACACAGATACGCAGTATTTT
>TRBV27|few|NA|TRBJ2-1
CASSLIPTTSLRSYNEQFF
TGTGCCAGCAGTTTAATACCCACAACTAGCTTACGATCCTACAATGAGCAGTTCTTC
>TRBV7-2|NA|NA|TRBJ1-6
CASSLPGFNSPLHF
TGTGCCAGCAGCTTACCAGGGTTTAATTCACCCCTCCACTTT
>TRBV12-3/TRBV12-4|once|TRBD1|TRBJ2-1
CASTRTGFVDEQFF
TGTGCCAGCACCCGGACAGGGTTTGTTGATGAGCAGTTCTTC
>TRBV29-1|few|TRBD2|TRBJ2-1
CSVRGLAAYNEQFF
TGCAGCGTGAGGGGACTAGCGGCCTACAATGAGCAGTTCTTC
>TRBV3-1|NA|TRBD2|TRBJ2-7
CASSQVGAGGYEQYF
TGTGCCAGCAGTCAAGTCGGAGCGGGAGGTTACGAGCAGTACTTC
>TRBV7-2|NA|TRBD2|TRBJ2-1
CASSPGGSGSITNEQFF
TGTGCCAGCAGCCCCGGGGGTAGCGGGTCTATAACAAATGAGCAGTTCTTC
>TRBV12-3/TRBV12-4|many|TRBD1|TRBJ2-1
CASSSPGQGYNEQFF
TGTGCCAGCAGTTCGCCGGGACAGGGATACAATGAGCAGTTCTTC
>TRBV28|NA|TRBD2|TRBJ2-1
CASSRPTSGLNNEQFF
TGTGCCAGCAGCCGCCCCACTAGCGGGCTTAACAATGAGCAGTTCTTC
>TRBV10-3|many|TRBD2|TRBJ2-5
CAISELAGDQETQYF
TGTGCCATCAGTGAACTAGCGGGAGATCAAGAGACCCAGTACTTC
>TRBV7-2|NA|NA|TRBJ1-4
CASSAGHQGTGEKLFF
TGTGCCAGCAGCGCGGGCCATCAAGGGACTGGCGAAAAACTGTTTTTT
>TRBV7-2|few|TRBD2|TRBJ2-1
CASSLVGLAVNEQFF
TGTGCCAGCAGCTTAGTGGGACTAGCAGTAAATGAGCAGTTCTTC
>TRBV20-1|many|NA|TRBJ2-5
CSASGGPRETQYF
TGCAGTGCTAGCGGCGGACCCAGAGAGACCCAGTACTTC
>TRBV29-1|NA|NA|TRBJ1-1
CSTTGTSGSAETQYF
TGCAGCACCACAGGGACTAGCGGGAGTGCGGAGACCCAGTACTTT
>TRBV12-3/TRBV12-4|NA|NA|TRBJ2-7
CASSRLVFYEQYF
TGTGCCAGCAGTAGACTGGTTTTCTACGAGCAGTACTTC
>TRBV5-1|NA|NA|TRBJ2-5
CASSRTRGTGETQYF
TGCGCCAGCAGCAGAACCCGGGGGACCGGGGAGACCCAGTACTTC
>TRBV29-1|NA|NA|TRBJ2-3
CSVEMTDTQYF
TGCAGCGTTGAAATGACAGATACGCAGTATTTT
>TRBV7-2|NA|NA|TRBJ2-3
CASSSLGVWTDTQYF
TGTGCCAGCAGCTCCCTTGGGGTCTGGACAGATACGCAGTATTTT
>TRBV10-3|NA|TRBD1|TRBJ2-5
CAISRSTGEEETQYF
TGTGCCATCAGCCGATCGACAGGGGAGGAAGAGACCCAGTACTTC
>TRBV9|few|NA|TRBJ2-5
CASSDRGLLQETQYF
TGTGCCAGCAGCGACCGAGGACTACTTCAAGAGACCCAGTACTTC
>TRBV28|NA|TRBD1|TRBJ2-1
CASSTPGQKETQFF
TGTGCCAGCAGCACACCGGGACAGAAAGAGACCCAGTTCTTC
>TRBV12-3/TRBV12-4|NA|NA|TRBJ2-3
CASSPTGVGADTQYF
TGTGCCAGCAGTCCTACGGGAGTGGGAGCAGATACGCAGTATTTT
>TRBV27|once|NA|TRBJ1-2
CASKRGLNYGYTF
TGTGCCAGCAAGCGTGGGCTTAACTATGGCTACACCTTC
>TRBV27|NA|TRBD2|TRBJ2-1
CASSLALASNEQFF
TGTGCCAGCAGTTTAGCACTAGCGTCGAATGAGCAGTTCTTC
>TRBV4-1|NA|TRBD1|TRBJ2-3
CASSQGRDRVKTDTQYF
TGCGCCAGCAGCCAAGGGAGAGACAGGGTTAAAACAGATACGCAGTATTTT
>TRBV10-3|NA|NA|TRBJ2-7
CAISESTALTYEQYF
TGTGCCATCAGTGAGTCGACAGCACTTACCTACGAGCAGTACTTC
>TRBV4-2|NA|NA|TRBJ1-2
CASSQVYTNYGYTF
TGTGCCAGCAGCCAAGTATATACTAACTATGGCTACACCTTC
>TRBV20-1|NA|TRBD2|TRBJ2-3
CSASPAGGTDTQYF
TGCAGTGCTAGTCCAGCGGGGGGCACAGATACGCAGTATTTT
>TRBV9|few|NA|TRBJ1-1
CASTRGEGHHHTEAFF
TGTGCCAGCACCAGAGGGGAGGGCCATCACCACACTGAAGCTTTCTTT
>TRBV20-1|few|TRBD1|TRBJ1-6
CSAPKTGTGRNSPLHF
TGCAGTGCCCCGAAGACAGGGACAGGGAGAAATTCACCCCTCCACTTT
>TRBV4-1|NA|NA|TRBJ2-7
CASSLISGVSYEQYF
TGCGCCAGCAGCCTCATTAGCGGAGTCTCCTACGAGCAGTACTTC
>TRBV10-3|few|NA|TRBJ1-4
CAISVDQANEKLFF
TGTGCCATCAGTGTGGACCAGGCTAATGAAAAACTGTTTTTT
>TRBV5-1|NA|NA|TRBJ2-7
CASSLEQGYDSYNEQYF
TGCGCCAGCAGCTTGGAACAGGGTTACGACTCCTACAATGAGCAGTACTTC
>TRBV7-9|many|TRBD1|TRBJ1-5
CASSPRGGQGNQPQHF
TGTGCCAGCAGCCCCCGAGGTGGACAGGGCAATCAGCCCCAGCATTTT
>TRBV28|once|NA|TRBJ2-7
CASSLIRPPTEQYF
TGTGCCAGCAGTTTAATACGCCCTCCTACGGAGCAGTACTTC
>TRBV6-2/TRBV6-3|NA|NA|TRBJ2-7
CASSYSGRGVYEQYF
TGTGCCAGCAGTTACTCCGGGCGGGGTGTCTACGAGCAGTACTTC
>TRBV20-1|NA|TRBD1|TRBJ2-3
CSARAGQEITDTQYF
TGCAGTGCTAGAGCGGGACAGGAGATCACAGATACGCAGTATTTT
>TRBV20-1|few|NA|TRBJ2-3
CSARDFGLGLDTQYF
TGCAGTGCTAGAGATTTTGGGCTAGGTTTAGATACGCAGTATTTT
>TRBV20-1|NA|NA|TRBJ2-3
CSARRDTDTQYF
TGCAGTGCTAGAAGAGACACAGATACGCAGTATTTT
>TRBV10-3|once|TRBD2|TRBJ2-1
CAIRTGTSGYNEQFF
TGTGCCATCAGGACCGGGACTAGCGGTTACAATGAGCAGTTCTTC
>TRBV24-1|few|NA|TRBJ2-3
CATSEVAGITDTQYF
TGTGCCACCAGTGAAGTCGCGGGTATCACAGATACGCAGTATTTT
>TRBV12-3/TRBV12-4|few|NA|TRBJ2-5
CASSLDQGMETQYF
TGTGCCAGCAGTTTGGACCAGGGTATGGAGACCCAGTACTTC
>TRBV7-9|NA|NA|TRBJ2-1
CARGTDGQYNEQFF
TGTGCCAGGGGAACAGACGGACAATACAATGAGCAGTTCTTC
>TRBV20-1|NA|NA|TRBJ2-6
CSASGTESSGANVLTF
TGCAGTGCGAGCGGGACAGAAAGCTCTGGGGCCAACGTCCTGACTTTC
>TRBV7-2|NA|TRBD2|TRBJ2-1
CASSFPSLGGNEQFF
TGTGCCAGCAGCTTTCCCTCCTTGGGGGGGAATGAGCAGTTCTTC